This T cell receptor beta chain stems from a study of cytomegalovirus exposure and HLA in healthy donors. V shed 2 bases and J shed 4 bases, with 15 bases lying between them. The V gene's germline CDR1 is MDHEN and CDR2 SYDVKM. The CDR3 is 16 residues long. A word on this clone: Antigen unknown.

Study results and limitations: Some TCR beta chains (around 180 of them) were listed as cytomegalovirus-associated.

The PCR made use of 60 Vbeta and 13 Jbeta primers. Profiling relied on immunoSEQ multiplex PCR, and the TCRdb table lists in-frame clones only, not all of them. Of 150,000 to 180,000 clones listed, 65% to 80% are singletons. The sample taken for sequencing was PBMCs. The V call is TRBV28, the J call TRBJ1-3; D possibly corresponds to TRBD1 (6 bases). The clonotype originates from a woman aged 40 to 50 in good health and CMV-seronegative. The CDR3 bases are TGTGCCAGCAGTTTAGGAGACAGGCCCCGGGGAAACACCATATATTTT. It codes for CASSLGDRPRGNTIYF.